The clone carrying this TCR beta chain was seen a handful of times. Its matching antigen is unknown. CDR3 size: 15 residues. Trimming took off 3 bases at V and 3 bases at J, with 15 bases between the two ends. This sample is part of a study of T-cell reconstitution after alpha-beta-depleted transplantation in children. Study-wide results and caveats: Day-60 TCRbeta diversity that was high in some patients was derived from surviving recipient T cells and thymic progenitors. Most T-cell counts and diversity one year after the transplant came from T cells that were newly produced. The study reportedly traced alpha-beta T cells about two months after transplant to several hundred expanded graft clones.

Unique molecular identifiers were incorporated when the TCRbeta library was constructed. TCRdb reprocessed the PCR reads via MiXCR and lists one record per CDR3 protein. The table records about 980,000 distinct CDR3 sequences, about 30% of them present only once. The clonotype originates from a boy less than two years old who had a stem cell transplant for SCID, so the T cells may come from the graft donor. The material sequenced was PBMCs, mostly from graft donor cells, taken 360 days after TCRalphabeta/CD19-depleted stem cell transplant. V and J are TRBV12-3 or TRBV12-4 and TRBJ2-7, with D possibly called TRBD1 or TRBD2 (5 bases each). As DNA, the CDR3 is TGTGCCAGCAGTTTGGGTGACGGGGCCGTCTACGAGCAGTACTTC. Translating gives CASSLGDGAVYEQYF.